This T cell receptor beta chain was sequenced during a study of graft-versus-host responses after intestinal transplantation. Looking at the study overall: Transplant recipients had multivisceral, liver-intestinal, or isolated intestinal grafts. After anti-thymocyte globulin induction, recipients took tacrolimus and steroids for three to four years.

As regards this clone: Its matching antigen is unknown.

CDR3 length equals 15 residues. V was clipped by 7 bases and J by 1 base, with 13 bases between them. Germline V gene data show CDR1 as SNHLY and CDR2 as FYNNEI. The protocol was immunoSEQ multiplex PCR, while the TCRdb copy is restricted to in-frame clones and leaves out a portion. Among about 100,000 clones listed, about 88% were seen once. The material sequenced was unstimulated CD4+ T cells sorted from spleen or lymph node cells, taken before transplant. The TCR was taken from a human donor who was the organ donor for an intestinal transplant. This rearrangement joins TRBV2 to TRBJ1-4; D call uncertain. The CDR3 coding sequence is TGTGCCAGCAATGGGCGGGAGCTAACTAATGAAAAACTGTTTTTT. This sequence encodes CASNGRELTNEKLFF.